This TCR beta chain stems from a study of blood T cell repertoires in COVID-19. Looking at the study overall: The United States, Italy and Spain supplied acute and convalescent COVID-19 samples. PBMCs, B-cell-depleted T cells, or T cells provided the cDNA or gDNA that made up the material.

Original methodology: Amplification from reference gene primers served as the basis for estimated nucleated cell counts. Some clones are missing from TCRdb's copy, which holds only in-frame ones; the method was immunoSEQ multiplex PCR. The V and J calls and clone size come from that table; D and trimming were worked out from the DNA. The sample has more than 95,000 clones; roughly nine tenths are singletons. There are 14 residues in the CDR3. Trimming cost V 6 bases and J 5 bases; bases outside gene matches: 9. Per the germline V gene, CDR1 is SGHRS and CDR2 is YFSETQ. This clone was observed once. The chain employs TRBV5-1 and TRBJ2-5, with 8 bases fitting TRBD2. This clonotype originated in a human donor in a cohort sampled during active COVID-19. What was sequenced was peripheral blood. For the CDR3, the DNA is TGCGCCAGCAATTCCGGGACTAGGGGGGAGACCCAGTACTTC. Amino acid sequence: CASNSGTRGETQYF.